This T cell receptor beta chain was sequenced during a study of T-cell reconstitution after alpha-beta-depleted transplantation in children. From germline, CDR1 is DFQATT and CDR2 SNEGSKA (reference sequence). This CDR3 spans 14 amino acids. Losses at the gene ends were 6 bases for V and 7 bases for J; bases not matched to a gene: 13. Unique molecular identifiers were used to barcode this TCRbeta library. TCRdb itself ran the PCR reads through MiXCR, one entry per CDR3 protein. The sample lists hundreds of thousands of distinct CDR3 sequences, around 10% occurring once. There are many counts of this clonotype.

This receptor was obtained from a male patient aged 2-10 years who had a stem cell transplant for chronic granulomatous disease, so the T cells may come from the graft donor. The sample was peripheral blood, taken 180 days after TCRalphabeta/CD19-depleted stem cell transplant. The V and J genes are TRBV20-1 and TRBJ2-7, with 9 bases matching TRBD1. The CDR3 DNA sequence: TGCAGTGCAGTTATCCGGACAGGGGATGTTGAGCAGTACTTC. Its protein product is CSAVIRTGDVEQYF.